This is a list of T cell receptor beta chains from one sample in a study of shared clonotypes between healthy human individuals. Produced via immunoSEQ multiplex PCR; TCRdb's table is partial and in-frame only. The table lists 550,000 to 850,000 clones, around two thirds of them singletons. The source material was memory CD4+ T cells sorted from blood. Receptor source: a woman aged 25 to 39 in good health. Both conserved end residues are part of each CDR3. Each record gives: J gene, CDR3 length, D gene, V gene, clone size, CDR3 DNA, CDR3 protein. A D gene is named only where the DNA matches it firmly. For some rows the clone size is stated as once, few or many, or as a class when expanded; others skip it.

TRBJ2-3	16	.	TRBV5-4	.	TGTGCCAGCAGCTTGGCCGGAGACCCTAGCACAGATACGCAGTATTTT	CASSLAGDPSTDTQYF
TRBJ2-1	15	.	TRBV7-3	once	TGTGCCAGCAGTTCGGGACACGGGACCTACAATGAGCAGTTCTTC	CASSSGHGTYNEQFF
TRBJ2-2	16	.	TRBV5-6	many	TGTGCCAGCAGCTTATTCTCCGTTCGAAACACCGGGGAGCTGTTTTTT	CASSLFSVRNTGELFF
TRBJ1-2	14	.	TRBV5-1	.	TGCGCCAGCACCCCGGACAGATCCGTCTATGGCTACACCTTC	CASTPDRSVYGYTF
TRBJ1-1	16	.	TRBV5-4	.	TGTGCCAGCAGCTCCCGTGGGCGGGGGCTGAACACTGAAGCTTTCTTT	CASSSRGRGLNTEAFF
TRBJ2-2	15	TRBD1	TRBV19	.	TGTGCCAGTAGGCCCCGACAGGGGTACACCGGGGAGCTGTTTTTT	CASRPRQGYTGELFF
TRBJ2-7	14	TRBD1	TRBV10-1	.	TGCGCCAGCAGTCCGGGGACAGGCACCTACGAGCAGTACTTC	CASSPGTGTYEQYF
TRBJ2-7	15	.	TRBV19	.	TGTGCCAGTAGTATAGGGGGGGGACAAATCTACGAGCAGTACTTC	CASSIGGGQIYEQYF
TRBJ2-7	16	TRBD1	TRBV19	.	TGTGCCAGTAGTAAGGGACAGGGCTCCAGCTCCTACGAGCAGTACTTC	CASSKGQGSSSYEQYF
TRBJ2-7	15	.	TRBV7-9	.	TGTGCCAGCAGCCCCACGAGGGGGGGTCGACACGAGCAGTACTTC	CASSPTRGGRHEQYF
TRBJ2-3	14	.	TRBV6-1	few	TGTGCCAGCAGTGAAGCGCCTATCACAGATACGCAGTATTTT	CASSEAPITDTQYF
TRBJ2-6	16	.	TRBV27	.	TGTGCCAGCAGTCTGCTACAGGGATCAGGGGCCAACGTCCTGACTTTC	CASSLLQGSGANVLTF
TRBJ2-6	17	.	TRBV18	.	TGTGCCAGCTCACCTGGAACCGGAGTCTCTGGGGCCAACGTCCTGACTTTC	CASSPGTGVSGANVLTF
TRBJ2-3	12	.	TRBV5-1	.	TGCGCCAGCAGCTTGTTACGGGATACGCAGTATTTT	CASSLLRDTQYF
TRBJ1-2	14	TRBD1	TRBV5-1	.	TGCGCCAGCAGCGCGGGACAGGCATACTATGGCTACACCTTC	CASSAGQAYYGYTF
TRBJ2-5	18	TRBD2	TRBV4-2	.	TGTGCCAGCAGCCCCTCAGGACCACTAGCGGGAGGTTGGGAGACCCAGTACTTC	CASSPSGPLAGGWETQYF